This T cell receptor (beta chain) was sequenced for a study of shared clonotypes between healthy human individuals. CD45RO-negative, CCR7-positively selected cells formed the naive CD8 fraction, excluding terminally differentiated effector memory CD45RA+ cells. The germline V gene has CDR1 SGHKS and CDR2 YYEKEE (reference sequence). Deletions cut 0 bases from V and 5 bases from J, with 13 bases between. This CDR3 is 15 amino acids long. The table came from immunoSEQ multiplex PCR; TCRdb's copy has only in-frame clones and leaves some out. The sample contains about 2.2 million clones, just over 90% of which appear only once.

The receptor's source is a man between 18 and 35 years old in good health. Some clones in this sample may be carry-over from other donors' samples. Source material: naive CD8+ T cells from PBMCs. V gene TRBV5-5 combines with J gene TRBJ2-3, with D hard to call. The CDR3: CASSLVTPVGDTQYF. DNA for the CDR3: TGTGCCAGCAGCTTGGTCACCCCGGTAGGAGATACGCAGTATTTT. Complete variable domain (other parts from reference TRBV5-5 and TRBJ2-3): DAGVTQSPTHLIKTRGQQVTLRCSPISGHKSVSWYQQVLGQGPQFIFQYYEKEERGRGNFPDRFSARQFPNYSSELNVNALLLGDSALYLCASSLVTPVGDTQYFGPGTRLTVL.